One T cell receptor beta chain is described in this entry. PCR amplification relied on 60 Vbeta primers (plus 13 Jbeta primers). Sequencing was performed with immunoSEQ multiplex PCR; in TCRdb, only in-frame clones are kept and a portion is missing. The repertoire consists of roughly 90,000 clones, with 82% occurring once and the leading ten covering roughly 3.5%. These data originate in a study of cytomegalovirus exposure and HLA in healthy donors. Per germline, CDR1 MNHEY and CDR2 SVGAGI. Between the trimmed V and J ends, which lost 5 bases and 4 bases, there was a span of 14 bases. The CDR3 totals 14 residues.

Sequenced sample: PBMCs. The chain couples TRBV6-5 to TRBJ1-2; a possible D gene is TRBD1 (5 bases). This receptor was identified in a man aged 25 to 40 in good health and CMV-seropositive. This CDR3 reads CASSPLQDAYGYTF. The CDR3 DNA is TGTGCCAGCAGTCCGTTACAGGACGCCTATGGCTACACCTTC.